Below are 13 T cell receptor beta chains sequenced from a single sample in a study of blood T cell repertoires in COVID-19. Sequencing was performed with immunoSEQ multiplex PCR; in TCRdb, only in-frame clones are kept and a portion is missing. The sample comprises 350,000 or so clones, approximately 89% of which are singletons, and approximately 4.1% rests with the top ten. Material for sequencing was peripheral blood. These receptor sequences come from a woman aged 55-70 years with COVID-19, enrolled during active disease.

The V and J genes are TRBV5-1 and TRBJ1-3, with a weak D call TRBD1 (6 bases). The CDR3 has 14 amino acids. Germline V gene lookup returns CDR1 SGHRS and CDR2 YFSETQ. V lost 2 bases and J lost 2, with 8 bases in between. The CDR3 loop is CASSFPGAGNTIYF. CDR3 coding DNA: TGCGCCAGCAGCTTTCCAGGGGCTGGAAACACCATATATTTT. The whole variable domain, remainder taken from reference TRBV5-1 and TRBJ1-3, is KAGVTQTPRYLIKTRGQQVTLSCSPISGHRSVSWYQQTPGQGLQFLFEYFSETQRNKGNFPGRFSGRQFSNSRSEMNVSTLELGDSALYLCASSFPGAGNTIYFGEGSWLTVV.

This rearrangement joins TRBV7-9 to TRBJ1-5, with no clear D. V shed 4 bases and J shed 7 bases, with 8 bases lying between them. This CDR3 contains 12 residues. Per germline, CDR1 SEHNR and CDR2 FQNEAQ (reference sequence). CDR3 in amino acids: CASSSEVQPQHF. The CDR3 nucleotides read TGTGCCAGCAGCTCAGAGGTCCAGCCCCAGCATTTT. Drawing the rest from reference TRBV7-9 and TRBJ1-5, the complete variable domain is DTGVSQNPRHKITKRGQNVTFRCDPISEHNRLYWYRQTLGQGPEFLTYFQNEAQLEKSRLLSDRFSAERPKGSFSTLEIQRTEQGDSAMYLCASSSEVQPQHFGDGTRLSIL.

CDR3 nucleotide sequence: TGTGCCAGTAGCCCAAGGGGAGATACGCAGTATTTT. Its translation: CASSPRGDTQYF. This chain joins TRBV19 and TRBJ2-3, with a possible D match to TRBD1 (5 bases). Between the trimmed V and J ends, which lost 6 bases and 5 bases, there was a span of 9 bases. The CDR3 has 12 residues. Germline CDR1 reads LNHDA; CDR2 reads SQIVND (reference sequence).

The rearrangement links TRBV5-1 to TRBJ1-1; D is ambiguous. V dropped 4 bases and J dropped 1 base, with 11 bases sitting between them. There are 14 residues in the CDR3. Germline assignment: CDR1 SGHRS and CDR2 YFSETQ. CDR3 protein: CASSGAPPNTEAFF. For the CDR3, the DNA is TGCGCCAGCAGCGGAGCGCCCCCGAACACTGAAGCTTTCTTT.

The gene calls are TRBV3-1 (or the pseudogene TRBV3-2) and TRBJ1-1; D not resolved. The CDR3 contains 14 residues. The V end was cut by 1 base, the J end by 10 bases, with 16 bases between. The germline CDR1 and CDR2 sequences are LGHDT and YNNKEL (reference sequence). Here the CDR3 DNA reads TGTGCCAGCAGCCAAGGGGAGCGGCATCCAGCAGCTTTCTTT. Protein: CASSQGERHPAAFF.

The chain combines TRBV28 with TRBJ1-3; a weak D match, TRBD1 (5 bases). CDR1 and CDR2 (germline): MDHEN, SYDVKM. This CDR3 is built from 16 residues. The V gene lost 3 bases and the J gene lost 0 bases, with 12 bases spanning the gap. The CDR3 here is CASSLGTGDSGNTIYF. The CDR3 DNA sequence: TGTGCCAGCAGTTTGGGAACAGGTGACTCTGGAAACACCATATATTTT.

V and J are TRBV28 and TRBJ2-1; 7 bases agree with TRBD1. The V gene end was trimmed by 7 bases and the J gene end by 9 bases; junction bases not matched to a gene: 9. In germline, CDR1 is MDHEN, CDR2 SYDVKM. The CDR3 covers 13 residues. Here the CDR3 DNA reads TGTGCCAGCACCCTCGACAGGGCGGCTGAGCAGTTCTTC. Amino acids: CASTLDRAAEQFF. The full variable domain, completed using reference TRBV28 and TRBJ2-1, is DVKVTQSSRYLVKRTGEKVFLECVQDMDHENMFWYRQDPGLGLRLIYFSYDVKMKEKGDIPEGYSVSREKKERFSLILESASTNQTSMYLCASTLDRAAEQFFGPGTRLTVL.

For the CDR3, the DNA is TGTGCCAGCGGCGACGCGGCGAACACCGGGGAGCTGTTTTTT. Protein sequence: CASGDAANTGELFF. The rearrangement uses TRBV6-5 and TRBJ2-2; D is unresolved. This CDR3 comprises 14 residues. Germline lookup yields CDR1 MNHEY and CDR2 SVGAGI. Trimming took 8 bases from V and 0 from J, leaving 10 bases between them.

This chain uses TRBV27 with TRBJ1-1, with 10 bases aligning to TRBD1. The CDR3 consists of 12 residues. Trimming at V came to 8 bases and at J to 7 bases, leaving 4 bases not matched to a gene. Per the germline V gene, CDR1 is MNHEY and CDR2 is SMNVEV (reference sequence). The CDR3 spells CASLGQGDEAFF. The CDR3 coding sequence is TGTGCCAGCCTTGGACAGGGGGATGAAGCTTTCTTT.

The chain joins TRBV27 to TRBJ1-5; the match to TRBD1 covers 9 bases. The CDR3 loop spans 15 amino acids. In germline, CDR1 is MNHEY, CDR2 SMNVEV (reference sequence). With 2 bases clipped from V and 4 bases from J, the junction kept 3 bases outside the gene matches. This chain's CDR3 is CASSLKTGGNQPQHF. CDR3 bases: TGTGCCAGCAGTTTAAAGACAGGGGGTAATCAGCCCCAGCATTTT.

Of note for this clone: Its ends do not fully match the called genes, so a read error is possible. The chain links TRBV11-2 to TRBJ2-7; 10 bases are a match to TRBD2. Germline assignment: CDR1 SGHAT and CDR2 FQNNGV. The CDR3 consists of 12 residues. The CDR3: CASSAGGTSVNF. Here the CDR3 DNA reads TGTGCCAGCAGCGCCGGAGGGACTAGCGTAAACTTC.

With regard to this clone: The sample has other DNA sequences that encode this CDR3 too. V and J are TRBV5-1 and TRBJ1-3, with D hard to call. Trimming pared 0 bases from V and 4 bases from J, leaving 5 bases between. The CDR3 is 13 residues long. CDR1 and CDR2 (germline): SGHRS, YFSETQ. CDR3 region: CASSLGGGNTIYF. CDR3 nucleotides: TGCGCCAGCAGCTTGGGAGGGGGAAACACCATATATTTT.

The rearrangement joins TRBV25-1 to TRBJ1-1, with D tentatively TRBD1 (6 bases). Germline CDR1 MGHDK, CDR2 SYGVNS. The V end lost 2 bases, the J end lost 7 bases, and 14 bases lay between the germline ends. This CDR3 is 14 amino acids long. CDR3 in amino acids: CASSESRQGNEAFF. CDR3 in DNA: TGTGCCAGCAGTGAAAGTAGGCAGGGGAATGAAGCTTTCTTT.